A single sample is the source of the 32 T cell receptor beta chains below, sequenced in a study of vaccination and CD4 T cells after COVID-19. Their recognized antigens are unknown. The Oncomine TCR Beta short-read assay was applied to DNA of cultured CD4+ T cells. From CD4+ T cells that had been cultured, genomic DNA was extracted. TCRdb ran MiXCR on the PCR reads and lists one entry per CDR3 protein. The sample shows some 11,000 distinct CDR3 sequences, less than 40% of them seen only once. Treatment defined: roughly 10-day PBMC culture with coronavirus spike peptide pools or control peptides (ViraFEST assay). CD4+ T cells of the unexposed donor were collected before the COVID-19 pandemic (2011-2018). Specimen: CD4+ T cells from blood, cultured in vitro. The receptor set was obtained from a human donor in good health.

The chain recombines TRBV27 with TRBJ2-5; a possible D gene is TRBD1 (6 bases). In germline, CDR1 is MNHEY, CDR2 SMNVEV (reference sequence). V was shortened by 9 bases and J by 5 bases, with 19 bases between the two germline ends. The CDR3 has 14 residues. CDR3 nucleotide sequence: TGTGCCAGAGCACTGTGGGACATTGGGGAGACCCAGTACTTC. It encodes CARALWDIGETQYF.

This clonotype has a handful of counts. The chain recombines TRBV19 with TRBJ2-1, with D possibly matching TRBD2 (6 bases). The germline V and J ends were trimmed by 7 bases and 2 bases, with 15 bases remaining between them. The V gene's germline CDR1 is LNHDA and CDR2 SQIVND (reference sequence). The CDR3 loop spans 15 amino acids. The DNA of the CDR3 is TGTGCCAGTACGTCACCGGGACTCCCCTACAATGAGCAGTTCTTC. It translates to CASTSPGLPYNEQFF.

This clonotype was observed a few times. The genes are TRBV15 and TRBJ2-7; 7 positions agree with TRBD1. J was trimmed by 2 bases and V by 2 bases; bases with no gene match: 3. CDR1 is LNHNV and CDR2 is YYDKDF in the germline V gene (reference sequence). The CDR3 runs 14 residues. The CDR3 DNA reads as TGTGCCACCAGCAGACCAGGGGGACCCTACGAGCAGTACTTC. Amino acids: CATSRPGGPYEQYF.

V gene TRBV21-1 combines with J gene TRBJ2-5; the tabulated D call, TRBD1, remains unverified against the DNA. TRBV21-1 is shown as a pseudogene. CDR3 length: 15 residues. DNA for the CDR3: TGTGCCAGCAGAAGACAGGGGGCCTTACAAGAGACCCAGTACTTC. This translates into CASRRQGALQETQYF.

About this clonotype itself: A junction boundary mismatches the germline segment, possibly from a read error. The rearrangement joins TRBV27 to TRBJ1-2; 7 nucleotides line up with TRBD1. The CDR3 is made up of 14 amino acids. CDR1 is MNHEY, CDR2 SMNVEV, per germline (reference sequence). In nucleotides, the CDR3 is TGTGCCAGCAGTAACAGGGGTAAATTCTATGGCTACGCCTTC. Protein sequence: CASSNRGKFYGYAF.

The chain combines TRBV28 with TRBJ2-7; a weak D match, TRBD2 (6 bases). Germline loops: CDR1 MDHEN, CDR2 SYDVKM. Trimming removed 4 bases from V and 2 bases from J, with 12 bases in between. This CDR3 spans 14 amino acids. The CDR3 protein is CASSSAPGAYEQYF. For the CDR3, the DNA is TGTGCCAGCAGTTCGGCCCCGGGGGCCTACGAGCAGTACTTC.

V and J are TRBV28 and TRBJ1-1; D is unresolved. The CDR3 contains 14 residues. V lost 5 bases, J lost 11 bases, and 21 bases lay in between. CDR1 and CDR2 (germline): MDHEN, SYDVKM. CDR3 in DNA: TGTGCCAGCAGTCCTTCCCGTCCCTCGGCCAGGGCTTTCTTT. It is translated as CASSPSRPSARAFF.

The V call is TRBV20-1, the J call TRBJ2-7; maybe TRBD1 (5 bases). Germline V gene lookup returns CDR1 DFQATT and CDR2 SNEGSKA (reference sequence). V was cut by 0 bases and J by 7 bases, with 22 bases left in between. This CDR3 region has 16 residues. The CDR3 loop reads CSARDRIRQGLGEQYF. DNA of the CDR3: TGCAGTGCTAGAGATAGGATAAGGCAGGGCCTGGGGGAGCAGTACTTC.

This clonotype is medium-sized within its sample. CDR3 protein: CASSYVAGLSNQPQHF. CDR3 coding DNA: TGTGCCAGCAGTTACGTGGCAGGGCTTAGCAATCAGCCCCAGCATTTT. This chain uses TRBV6-2 or TRBV6-3 with TRBJ1-5, with D tentatively TRBD1 (5 bases). Germline CDR1 and CDR2: MNHEY and SVGEGT. The CDR3 has 16 amino acids. Trimming cost V 2 bases and J 0 bases, with 11 bases left between them.

The table lists this clonotype with a few counts. The chain couples TRBV7-3 to TRBJ1-1; D gene ambiguous. Germline CDR1 is SGHTA and CDR2 is FQGTGA. The CDR3 is 14 amino acids. The V gene lost 2 bases and the J gene lost 2 bases, with 9 bases spanning the gap. CDR3 bases: TGTGCCAGCAGCTTAGGTACGACTAACACTGAAGCTTTCTTT. This encodes CASSLGTTNTEAFF.

This clonotype was picked up a small number of times. The chain combines TRBV20-1 with TRBJ2-1; 7 bases agree with TRBD2. Germline CDR1 is DFQATT and CDR2 is SNEGSKA (reference sequence). Trimming took 6 bases from V and 3 from J; bases not matched to a gene: 11. The CDR3 sequence is 15 residues long. The CDR3 reads CSAIPGTKFYNEQFF. The DNA of the CDR3 is TGCAGTGCCATCCCCGGGACTAAATTCTACAATGAGCAGTTCTTC.

This chain joins TRBV28 and TRBJ2-7; D is possibly TRBD2 (6 bases). The germline V and J ends were trimmed by 8 bases and 0 bases, with 11 bases remaining between them. Germline loops: CDR1 MDHEN, CDR2 SYDVKM. This CDR3 has 13 residues. The DNA for the CDR3 is TGTGCCAGCGAGGGTAGCGGCTCCTACGAGCAGTACTTC. Amino acids: CASEGSGSYEQYF.

In its sample, this clonotype ranks as medium-sized. The chain links TRBV20-1 to TRBJ1-2; D unclear. The CDR3 loop spans 13 amino acids. Germline assignment: CDR1 DFQATT and CDR2 SNEGSKA (reference sequence). Trimming shortened V by 2 bases and J by 7 bases, and 14 bases separated the two germline ends. The CDR3 spells CSARIRAAGGYTF. In DNA, the CDR3 is TGCAGTGCTAGAATTCGGGCCGCCGGTGGCTACACCTTC.

A note on this clonotype: The junction shows a germline mismatch at one end, possibly a read error. This chain links TRBV6-5 with TRBJ1-6, with a possible D match to TRBD1 (5 bases). Germline CDR1 MNHEY, CDR2 SVGAGI. The CDR3 extends over 15 amino acids. The CDR3 nucleotides are TGTGTCAGCAGACCCGATGGAGGGGTAAATTCACCCCTCCACTTT. Translation: CVSRPDGGVNSPLHF.

There are a few counts of this clonotype. The rearrangement links TRBV25-1 to TRBJ2-3; a possible D gene is TRBD2 (5 bases). The CDR3 length is 13 residues. Trimming cost V 4 bases and J 7 bases, with 12 bases left between them. The germline CDR1 and CDR2 sequences are MGHDK and SYGVNS. The CDR3 nucleotides read TGTGCCAGCAGTGGGGTGGACTCGAATACGCAGTATTTT. Its protein product is CASSGVDSNTQYF.

The genes are TRBV30 and TRBJ2-7; D remains ambiguous. Germline CDR1 is GTSNPN and CDR2 is SVGIG (reference sequence). Trimming stripped 3 bases from V and 7 bases from J, with 10 bases between. The CDR3 is made up of 11 amino acids. CDR3 protein: CAWRLDSEQYF. CDR3 DNA sequence: TGTGCCTGGAGGCTCGATTCGGAGCAGTACTTC. The entire variable domain, with the rest obtained from reference TRBV30 and TRBJ2-7, is as follows: SQTIHQWPATLVQPVGSPLSLECTVEGTSNPNLYWYRQAAGRGLQLLFYSVGIGQISSEVPQNLSASRPQDRQFILSSKKLLLSDSGFYLCAWRLDSEQYFGPGTRLTVT.

The chain is built from TRBV5-4 and TRBJ2-6; D may match TRBD1 or TRBD2 (5 bases each). The V gene lost 3 bases and the J gene lost 2 bases, with 9 bases spanning the gap. The CDR3 contains 15 residues. Germline loops: CDR1 SGHNT, CDR2 YYREEE (reference sequence). The CDR3 bases are TGTGCCAGCAGCTCTGAGGGGCCTGGGGCCAACGTCCTGACTTTC. Translating it yields CASSSEGPGANVLTF.

This CDR3 reads CASSLRGLSSYEQYF. CDR3 sequence (DNA): TGTGCCAGTAGTCTCAGGGGCCTATCCTCCTACGAGCAGTACTTC. The chain recombines TRBV19 with TRBJ2-7; perhaps TRBD1 as D (6 bases). Germline V gene data show CDR1 as LNHDA and CDR2 as SQIVND (reference sequence). The V end lost 5 bases, the J end lost 0 bases, and 14 bases lay between the germline ends. CDR3 length equals 15 residues.

The chain couples TRBV5-1 to TRBJ2-1, with D hard to call. The germline V gene has CDR1 SGHRS and CDR2 YFSETQ. CDR3 length equals 13 residues. Trimming shortened V by 7 bases and J by 0 bases, and 8 bases separated the two germline ends. CDR3 DNA sequence: TGCGCCAGCGGAGAGAGCTCCTACAATGAGCAGTTCTTC. It codes for CASGESSYNEQFF.

V and J are TRBV27 and TRBJ2-1; tentatively, D is TRBD2 (6 bases). In germline, CDR1 is MNHEY, CDR2 SMNVEV (reference sequence). The CDR3 is 17 residues long. Trimming shortened V by 7 bases and J by 7 bases, and 26 bases separated the two germline ends. The CDR3 is CASTLGGSSSWRNEQFF. The CDR3 region has the DNA TGTGCCAGCACCCTCGGGGGAAGTTCGTCTTGGAGGAATGAGCAGTTCTTC.

This chain connects TRBV4-3 to TRBJ1-4; 10 bases fit TRBD1. The CDR3 consists of 13 residues. After removal of 8 bases from V and 8 bases from J, the junction contained 5 bases not matched to a gene. CDR1 LGHNA and CDR2 YSLEER come from the germline V gene. CDR3 nucleotides: TGCGCCAGCGGAGGGGACAGGGGCGAAAAACTGTTTTTT. Translating it yields CASGGDRGEKLFF.

This clonotype has just a few counts. This chain links TRBV7-3 with TRBJ1-1; unclear D gene. This CDR3 spans 13 amino acids. Trimming removed 5 bases at V and 1 base at J, with 8 bases between. The germline CDR1 and CDR2 sequences are SGHTA and FQGTGA. CDR3 sequence (DNA): TGTGCCAGCAGCATGGACCCGAACACTGAAGCTTTCTTT. This codes for CASSMDPNTEAFF.

This clonotype was seen a handful of times. The V call is TRBV19, the J call TRBJ2-5, with 13 bases fitting TRBD2. After removal of 6 bases from V and 5 bases from J, the junction contained 6 bases not matched to a gene. The CDR3 sequence is 15 residues long. Germline V CDR1 and CDR2: LNHDA, SQIVND (reference sequence). The CDR3: CASSWGLAGRETQYF. The CDR3 DNA reads as TGTGCCAGTAGCTGGGGACTAGCGGGACGGGAGACCCAGTACTTC.

Turning to this clonotype: One end of the junction is discordant with germline, which a read error may explain. J is TRBJ2-2 and V is TRBV6-1; perhaps D is TRBD1 or TRBD2 (6 bases each). The CDR3 is 11 amino acids. Per the germline V gene, CDR1 is MNHNS and CDR2 is SASEGT. CDR3 nucleotides: TGCGCCACCCAGGGGAGGGGGGAGCTGTTTTTT. It specifies CATQGRGELFF.

This chain uses TRBV19 with TRBJ1-5, with D possibly matching TRBD1 (6 bases). Germline V gene lookup returns CDR1 LNHDA and CDR2 SQIVND (reference sequence). V was trimmed by 7 bases and J by 4 bases, leaving 11 bases between them. The CDR3 has 13 residues. In DNA form, the CDR3 reads TGTGCCAGTACTGTGCAGGGGAATCAGCCCCAGCATTTT. It yields the protein CASTVQGNQPQHF.

V usage is TRBV10-3 and J usage is TRBJ2-3; D remains ambiguous. Germline assignment: CDR1 ENHRY and CDR2 SYGVKD. The CDR3 runs to 11 residues. The germline V and J ends were trimmed by 8 bases and 2 bases, with 5 bases remaining between them. CDR3 in DNA: TGTGCCATCGGGCCCACAGATACGCAGTATTTT. It encodes CAIGPTDTQYF.

This clonotype appeared a few times. The V call is TRBV7-2, the J call TRBJ1-1; D not resolved. In germline, CDR1 is SGHTA, CDR2 FQGNSA. V lost 1 base and J 1 base, leaving 10 bases between the germline ends. CDR3 size: 15 residues. CDR3 sequence reads: CASSLVASANTEAFF. CDR3 DNA: TGTGCCAGCAGCTTAGTAGCGTCAGCGAACACTGAAGCTTTCTTT.

This clonotype was detected once. The chain couples TRBV4-3 to TRBJ2-6; D perhaps matches TRBD2 (7 bases). Between the trimmed V and J ends, which lost 1 base and 4 bases, there was a span of 11 bases. This CDR3 is 16 amino acids long. CDR1 is LGHNA, CDR2 YSLEER, per germline. The CDR3 reads CASSQVGGQGANVLTF. CDR3 DNA: TGCGCCAGCAGCCAAGTCGGGGGGCAGGGGGCCAACGTCCTGACTTTC.

This sequence joins TRBV28 and TRBJ1-5, with 9 bases that match TRBD1. Germline lookup yields CDR1 MDHEN and CDR2 SYDVKM. CDR3 size: 15 residues. V lost 5 bases, J lost 6 bases, and 8 bases stayed unmatched. CDR3 protein: CASSPRDRAVQPQHF. In DNA form, the CDR3 reads TGTGCCAGCAGTCCCCGGGACAGGGCTGTTCAGCCCCAGCATTTT.

The chain carries TRBV29-1 and TRBJ1-2; D is unclear. CDR1 SQVTM and CDR2 ANQGSEA come from the germline V gene. CDR3 size: 16 residues. The V and J ends lost 3 bases and 0 bases respectively, with 17 bases between them. The CDR3 spells CSVEWQVQTSNYGYTF. CDR3 DNA: TGCAGCGTTGAGTGGCAGGTCCAAACCTCTAACTATGGCTACACCTTC.

The chain recombines TRBV7-2 with TRBJ2-1; 8 positions match TRBD2. Germline-derived CDR1 and CDR2 are SGHTA and FQGNSA. The CDR3 extends over 16 amino acids. Trimming at V came to 4 bases and at J to 0 bases, leaving 5 bases not matched to a gene. The CDR3 is CASSSHSGNSYNEQFF. The CDR3 DNA sequence: TGTGCCAGCAGCTCCCATAGCGGGAACTCCTACAATGAGCAGTTCTTC.

The DNA for the CDR3 is TGTGCCAGCAGGGCCCCGGGACAACGGCTTCAAGCTTTCTTT. It specifies CASRAPGQRLQAFF. This sequence joins TRBV6-1 and TRBJ1-1, with a possible D match to TRBD1 (6 bases). V dropped 6 bases and J dropped 9 bases, with 20 bases sitting between them. The CDR3 runs to 14 residues. Germline V CDR1 and CDR2: MNHNS, SASEGT.